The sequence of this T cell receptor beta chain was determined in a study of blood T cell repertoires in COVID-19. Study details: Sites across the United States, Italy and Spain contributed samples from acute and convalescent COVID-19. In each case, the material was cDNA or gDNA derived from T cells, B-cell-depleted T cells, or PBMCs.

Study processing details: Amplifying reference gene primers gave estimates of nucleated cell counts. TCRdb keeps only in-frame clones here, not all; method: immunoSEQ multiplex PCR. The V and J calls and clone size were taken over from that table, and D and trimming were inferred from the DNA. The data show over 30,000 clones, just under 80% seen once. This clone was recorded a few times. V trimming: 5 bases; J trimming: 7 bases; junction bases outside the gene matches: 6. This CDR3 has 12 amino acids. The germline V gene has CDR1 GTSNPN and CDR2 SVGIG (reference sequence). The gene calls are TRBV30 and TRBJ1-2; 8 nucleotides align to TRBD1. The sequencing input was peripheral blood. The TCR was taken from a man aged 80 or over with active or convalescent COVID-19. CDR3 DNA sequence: TGTGCCTGGGGCGCCGACAGGGGTGGCTACACCTTC. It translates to CAWGADRGGYTF.